The clone carrying this T cell receptor (beta chain) was detected only once. Trimming cost V 4 bases and J 6 bases; bases outside gene matches: 6. CDR1 and CDR2 (germline): LGHNA, YSLEER. The CDR3 runs to 14 residues. Per the original data handling: The assay estimated nucleated cells by amplifying reference gene primers. Measured with immunoSEQ multiplex PCR; TCRdb has only the in-frame clones, and not every one. That table is the source of V, J and clone size, and D and trimming were worked out from the DNA. The sample consists of 200,000 to 250,000 clones, roughly 84% of them appearing once. This specimen comes from a study of blood T cell repertoires in COVID-19. In the study overall: Samples taken during acute and convalescent COVID-19 were collected in the United States, Italy and Spain.

The J gene is TRBJ1-1, the V gene TRBV4-3, with 9 positions matching TRBD1. Specimen: peripheral blood. This sequence originates from a man aged 50 to 59 with active or convalescent COVID-19. The CDR3 region is CASSPGDRDPEAFF. For the CDR3, the DNA is TGCGCCAGCAGCCCTGGGGACAGGGATCCTGAAGCTTTCTTT.